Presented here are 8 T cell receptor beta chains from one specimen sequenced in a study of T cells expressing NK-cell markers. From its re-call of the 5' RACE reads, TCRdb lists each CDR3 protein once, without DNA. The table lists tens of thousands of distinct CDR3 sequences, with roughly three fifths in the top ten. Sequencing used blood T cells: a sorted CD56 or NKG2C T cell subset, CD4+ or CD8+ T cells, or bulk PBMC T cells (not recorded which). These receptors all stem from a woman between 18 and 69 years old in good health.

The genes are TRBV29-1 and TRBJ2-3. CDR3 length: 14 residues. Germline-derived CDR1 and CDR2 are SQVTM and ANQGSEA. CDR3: CSVEAGRPKDTQYF.

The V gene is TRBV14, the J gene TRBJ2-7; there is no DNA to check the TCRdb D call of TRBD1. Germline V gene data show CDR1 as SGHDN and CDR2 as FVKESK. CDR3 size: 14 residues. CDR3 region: CASSQITGGYEQYF.

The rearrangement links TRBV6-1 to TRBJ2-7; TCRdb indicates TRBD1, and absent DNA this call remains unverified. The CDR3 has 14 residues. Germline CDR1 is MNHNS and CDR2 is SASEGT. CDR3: CASSQEGVHYEQYF.

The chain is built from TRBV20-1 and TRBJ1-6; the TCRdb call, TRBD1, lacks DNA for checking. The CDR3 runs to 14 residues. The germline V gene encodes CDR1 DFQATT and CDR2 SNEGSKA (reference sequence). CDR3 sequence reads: CSASLLDSPSPLHF.

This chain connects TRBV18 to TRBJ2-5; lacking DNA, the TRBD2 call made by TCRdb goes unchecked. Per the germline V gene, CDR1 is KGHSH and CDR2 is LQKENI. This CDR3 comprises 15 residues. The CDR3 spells CASSPRLAEQETQYF.

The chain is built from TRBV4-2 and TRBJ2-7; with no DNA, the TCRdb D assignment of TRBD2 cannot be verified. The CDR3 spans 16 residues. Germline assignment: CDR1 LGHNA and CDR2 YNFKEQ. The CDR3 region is CASSQAQSPRSHEQYF.

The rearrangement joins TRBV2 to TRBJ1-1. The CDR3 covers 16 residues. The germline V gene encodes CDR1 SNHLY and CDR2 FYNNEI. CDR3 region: CASRHSGKQKNTEAFF. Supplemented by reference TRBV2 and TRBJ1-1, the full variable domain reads EPEVTQTPSHQVTQMGQEVILRCVPISNHLYFYWYRQILGQKVEFLVSFYNNEISEKSEIFDDQFSVERPDGSNFTLKIRSTKLEDSAMYFCASRHSGKQKNTEAFFGQGTRLTVV.

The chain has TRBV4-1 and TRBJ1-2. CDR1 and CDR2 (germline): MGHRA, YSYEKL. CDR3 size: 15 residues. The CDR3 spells CASSQDEGIGNGYTF.